The 15 T cell receptor beta chains listed next were all sequenced from one sample in a study of STAT3 mutations in large granular lymphocyte leukemia. Study-wide results and caveats: Every T-cell large granular lymphocyte leukemia patient had at least one immunodominant TCR beta clonotype.

These receptors' antigens are unknown. Profiling relied on immunoSEQ multiplex PCR, and the TCRdb table lists in-frame clones only, not all of them. The top ten clones hold 25% to 35% of a sample with roughly 10,000 clones, 70% to 90% of them seen once. Sequenced sample: peripheral blood mononuclear cells. The receptors were gathered from a man aged 55 to 70 with T-cell large granular lymphocyte leukemia. Some clones in this sample may be carry-over from other donors' samples.

This chain connects TRBV5-6 to TRBJ1-2; TRBD1 agrees at 7 bases. This CDR3 is 15 amino acids long. Germline loops: CDR1 SGHDT, CDR2 YYEEEE. After removal of 4 bases from V and 4 bases from J, the junction contained 10 bases not matched to a gene. The CDR3 reads CASSQGRGRSYGYTF. The CDR3 DNA sequence: TGTGCCAGCAGCCAGGGAAGGGGGCGCAGCTATGGCTACACCTTC.

V usage is TRBV12-5 and J usage is TRBJ2-5; D may correspond to TRBD1 or TRBD2 (5 bases each). Germline CDR1 is LGHNT and CDR2 is FRNRAP. The CDR3 runs 12 residues. With 4 bases removed from V and 5 bases from J, the gap between germline ends came to 8 bases. Here the CDR3 reads CASGWGGETQYF. DNA of the CDR3: TGTGCTAGTGGTTGGGGCGGGGAGACCCAGTACTTC. Based on the CDR3 plus reference TRBV12-5 and TRBJ2-5, the full variable domain is DARVTQTPRHKVTEMGQEVTMRCQPILGHNTVFWYRQTMMQGLELLAYFRNRAPLDDSGMPKDRFSAEMPDATLATLKIQPSEPRDSAVYFCASGWGGETQYFGPGTRLLVL.

V gene TRBV18 combines with J gene TRBJ2-3; 9 bases are a match to TRBD1. Germline V gives CDR1 KGHSH, CDR2 LQKENI. The V and J ends lost 3 bases and 5 bases, in that order; junction bases with no gene match: 12. This CDR3 is built from 17 residues. CDR3 region: CASSPFSPGQGGDTQYF. As DNA, the CDR3 is TGTGCCAGCTCACCCTTCTCTCCGGGACAGGGTGGAGATACGCAGTATTTT.

The rearrangement links TRBV4-3 to TRBJ2-3, with D possibly TRBD2 on 6 matching bases. This CDR3 comprises 17 residues. Germline V gene sequence: CDR1 LGHNA, CDR2 YSLEER. V lost 1 base, J lost 1 base, and 15 bases lay in between. The CDR3 DNA follows: TGCGCCAGCAGCCAAGTTCGTGCGGGCGGGGGCACAGATACGCAGTATTTT. Translated: CASSQVRAGGGTDTQYF.

V usage is TRBV27 and J usage is TRBJ1-4; no firm D call. CDR1 and CDR2 from the germline V gene are MNHEY and SMNVEV (reference sequence). The CDR3 contains 14 residues. Trimming removed 2 bases at V and 8 bases at J, with 12 bases between. CDR3 sequence (DNA): TGTGCCAGCAGTTTAAGGTGGACGGCGGAAAAACTGTTTTTT. It codes for CASSLRWTAEKLFF.

The chain links TRBV5-1 to TRBJ1-4; weak D call: TRBD1 (6 bases). Trimming removed 1 base from V and 3 bases from J, with 10 bases in between. CDR1 and CDR2 (germline): SGHRS, YFSETQ. The CDR3 sequence is 15 residues long. CDR3 DNA: TGCGCCAGCAGCTTGTTCAGGGGTCCTAATGAAAAACTGTTTTTT. As protein: CASSLFRGPNEKLFF.

This chain uses TRBV9 with TRBJ2-1, with TRBD2 matching over 10 bases. The length of the CDR3 is 18 residues. The V gene end was trimmed by 0 bases and the J gene end by 4 bases; junction bases not matched to a gene: 10. Germline CDR1 and CDR2: SGDLS and YYNGEE. CDR3 in DNA: TGTGCCAGCAGCGTAGAGGCGTTAGGACTAGCGGTTTACAATGAGCAGTTCTTC. Amino acids: CASSVEALGLAVYNEQFF.

The chain is built from TRBV5-6 and TRBJ1-2, with D possibly matching TRBD1 (5 bases). Trimming shortened V by 4 bases and J by 8 bases, and 24 bases separated the two germline ends. The germline CDR1 and CDR2 sequences are SGHDT and YYEEEE. This CDR3 contains 16 residues. The CDR3 DNA sequence: TGTGCCAGCAGCCGGGGCTCCCAGGTCATCGGGATCGGCTACACCTTC. Translation gives CASSRGSQVIGIGYTF.

The chain carries TRBV7-2 and TRBJ1-5; TRBD1 agrees at 7 bases. The germline CDR1 and CDR2 sequences are SGHTA and FQGNSA. The CDR3 contains 14 residues. V was pared by 5 bases and J by 9 bases, with 10 bases of the junction left unmatched. The CDR3 region is CASSADRAQMPQHF. CDR3 DNA sequence: TGTGCCAGCAGCGCCGACAGGGCTCAAATGCCCCAGCATTTT.

This clone was seen just once. The chain employs TRBV18 and TRBJ2-7; 9 bases are shared with TRBD1. V was clipped by 3 bases and J by 3 bases; unmatched bases: 3. The CDR3 has 14 residues. Germline V gene lookup returns CDR1 KGHSH and CDR2 LQKENI. The CDR3 spells CASSPGTGNYEQYF. The CDR3 DNA is TGTGCCAGCTCACCGGGGACAGGGAACTACGAGCAGTACTTC.

The V call is TRBV18, the J call TRBJ2-7, with 7 positions matching TRBD1. Germline loops: CDR1 KGHSH, CDR2 LQKENI. V gave up 3 bases and J gave up 3 bases; unmatched junction bases: 5. The CDR3 runs 14 residues. CDR3 residues: CASSPSRTGYEQYF. Here the CDR3 DNA reads TGTGCCAGCTCACCCTCCCGGACAGGCTACGAGCAGTACTTC.

This sequence joins TRBV9 and TRBJ1-3; no firm D call. The ends were cut back, 5 bases at V and 2 bases at J, with 17 bases in the middle. The germline gives CDR1 SGDLS, CDR2 YYNGEE. The CDR3 has 16 amino acids. The CDR3 region has the DNA TGTGCCAGCAGTCGGGGAGAGGCATCAGCTGGAAACACCATATATTTT. Its protein is CASSRGEASAGNTIYF. The complete variable domain, with remaining parts taken from reference TRBV9 and TRBJ1-3, reads DSGVTQTPKHLITATGQRVTLRCSPRSGDLSVYWYQQSLDQGLQFLIQYYNGEERAKGNILERFSAQQFPDLHSELNLSSLELGDSALYFCASSRGEASAGNTIYFGEGSWLTVV.

The rearrangement uses TRBV7-9 and TRBJ1-2, with a tentative D call TRBD1 (5 bases). Between the trimmed V and J ends, which lost 1 base and 8 bases, there was a span of 14 bases. The CDR3 spans 14 residues. Germline V gene sequence: CDR1 SEHNR, CDR2 FQNEAQ (reference sequence). CDR3 sequence (DNA): TGTGCCAGCAGCTTAGAGTCTTCGGGGGGAGGCTACACCTTC. Translated: CASSLESSGGGYTF.

The CDR3 is CASSDVPHSYEQYF. DNA for the CDR3: TGTGCCAGCAGCGACGTTCCCCACTCCTACGAGCAGTACTTC. The rearrangement links TRBV5-4 to TRBJ2-7; no definite D call. The CDR3 loop spans 14 amino acids. Trimming pared 4 bases from V and 0 bases from J, leaving 11 bases between. Germline V gene lookup returns CDR1 SGHNT and CDR2 YYREEE (reference sequence).

The rearrangement joins TRBV15 to TRBJ2-3; 11 bases match TRBD2. The trim removed 1 base at V and 1 base at J, leaving 1 base unmatched. CDR1 and CDR2 (germline): LNHNV, YYDKDF (reference sequence). The CDR3 is 16 residues long. Written as DNA, the CDR3 is TGTGCCACCAGCAGAGGACTAGCGGGACGCACAGATACGCAGTATTTT. It is translated as CATSRGLAGRTDTQYF. The full variable domain, in which reference TRBV15 and TRBJ2-3 provide the parts outside the CDR3, is DAMVIQNPRYQVTQFGKPVTLSCSQTLNHNVMYWYQQKSSQAPKLLFHYYDKDFNNEADTPDNFQSRRPNTSFCFLDIRSPGLGDTAMYLCATSRGLAGRTDTQYFGPGTRLTVL.